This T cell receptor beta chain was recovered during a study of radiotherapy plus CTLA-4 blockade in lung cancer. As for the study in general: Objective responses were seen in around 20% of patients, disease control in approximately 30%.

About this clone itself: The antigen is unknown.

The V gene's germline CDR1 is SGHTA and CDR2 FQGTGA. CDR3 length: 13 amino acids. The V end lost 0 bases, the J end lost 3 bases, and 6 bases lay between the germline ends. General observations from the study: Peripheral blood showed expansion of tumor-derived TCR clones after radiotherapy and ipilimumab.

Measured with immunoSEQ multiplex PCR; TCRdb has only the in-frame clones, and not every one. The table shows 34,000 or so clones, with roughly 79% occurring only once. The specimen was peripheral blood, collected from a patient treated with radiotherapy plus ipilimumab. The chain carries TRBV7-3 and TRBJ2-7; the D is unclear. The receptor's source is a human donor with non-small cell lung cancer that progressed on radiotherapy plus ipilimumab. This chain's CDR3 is CASSLTANYEQYF. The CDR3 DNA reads TGTGCCAGCAGCTTAACCGCTAACTACGAGCAGTACTTC. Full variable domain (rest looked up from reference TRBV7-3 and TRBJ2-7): GAGVSQTPSNKVTEKGKYVELRCDPISGHTALYWYRQSLGQGPEFLIYFQGTGAADDSGLPNDRFFAVRPEGSVSTLKIQRTERGDSAVYLCASSLTANYEQYFGPGTRLTVT.